Sequencing of this TCR beta chain was carried out in a study of blood T cell repertoires in COVID-19. The CDR3 is 18 amino acids. In germline, CDR1 is GTSNPN, CDR2 SVGIG (reference sequence). V lost 3 bases, J lost 7 bases, and 16 bases stayed unmatched. Repertoires were generated with immunoSEQ multiplex PCR, while TCRdb's copy carries only in-frame clones and drops some. The sample consists of about 49,000 clones, approximately 95% of them appearing once. The V and J genes are TRBV30 and TRBJ1-5; 12 nucleotides line up with TRBD1. The sample consisted of peripheral blood. The clonotype originates from a man between 60 and 75 years old with COVID-19, enrolled during active disease. In DNA form, the CDR3 reads TGTGCCTGGAGCAGGGACCCTGCCGGGACAGGGGGCGGACAGCCCCAGCATTTT. Translation gives CAWSRDPAGTGGGQPQHF.